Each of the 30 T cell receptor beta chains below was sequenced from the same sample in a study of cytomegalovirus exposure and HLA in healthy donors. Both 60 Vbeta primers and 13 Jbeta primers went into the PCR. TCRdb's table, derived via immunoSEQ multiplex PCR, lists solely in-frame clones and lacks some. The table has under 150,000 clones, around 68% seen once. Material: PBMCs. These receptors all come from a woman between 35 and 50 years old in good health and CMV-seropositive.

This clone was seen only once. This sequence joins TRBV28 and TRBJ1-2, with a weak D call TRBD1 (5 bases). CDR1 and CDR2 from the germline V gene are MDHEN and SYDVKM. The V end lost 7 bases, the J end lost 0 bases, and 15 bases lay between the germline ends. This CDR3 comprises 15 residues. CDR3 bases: TGTGCCAGCAAAATAGGGGAGGGGACTAACTATGGCTACACCTTC. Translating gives CASKIGEGTNYGYTF.

CDR3 sequence (DNA): TGTGCCAGCAGCTTAGGGGACAGCTATGGCTACACCTTC. This translates into CASSLGDSYGYTF. The V and J genes are TRBV7-6 and TRBJ1-2; 7 bases map to TRBD1. The CDR3 is 13 residues long. Trimming removed 1 base from V and 4 bases from J; junction bases left unmatched: 0. Germline V gives CDR1 SGHVS, CDR2 FNYEAQ.

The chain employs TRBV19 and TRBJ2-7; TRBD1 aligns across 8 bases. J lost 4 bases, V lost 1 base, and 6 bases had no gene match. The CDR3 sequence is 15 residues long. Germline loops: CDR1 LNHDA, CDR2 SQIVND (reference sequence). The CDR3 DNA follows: TGTGCCAGTAGTATAGCTGCAGGGGGCATTTACGAGCAGTACTTC. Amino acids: CASSIAAGGIYEQYF.

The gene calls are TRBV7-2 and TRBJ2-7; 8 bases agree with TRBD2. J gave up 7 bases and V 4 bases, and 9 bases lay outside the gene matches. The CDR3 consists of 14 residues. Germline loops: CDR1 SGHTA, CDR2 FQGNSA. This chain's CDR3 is CASSSPGLVGEQYF. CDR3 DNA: TGTGCCAGCAGCTCCCCGGGACTAGTGGGTGAGCAGTACTTC.

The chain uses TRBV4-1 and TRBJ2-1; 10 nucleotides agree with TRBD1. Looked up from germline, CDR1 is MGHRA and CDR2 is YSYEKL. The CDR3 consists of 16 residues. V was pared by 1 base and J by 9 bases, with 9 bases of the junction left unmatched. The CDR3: CASSQGRGTGAGEQFF. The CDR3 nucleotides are TGCGCCAGCAGCCAAGGTCGGGGGACAGGGGCAGGTGAGCAGTTCTTC.

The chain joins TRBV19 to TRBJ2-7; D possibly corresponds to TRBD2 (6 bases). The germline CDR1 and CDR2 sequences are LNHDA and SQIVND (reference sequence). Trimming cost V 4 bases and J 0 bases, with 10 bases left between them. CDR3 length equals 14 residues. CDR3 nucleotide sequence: TGTGCCAGTAGTAGGCCGGGGGTCTCCTACGAGCAGTACTTC. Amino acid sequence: CASSRPGVSYEQYF.

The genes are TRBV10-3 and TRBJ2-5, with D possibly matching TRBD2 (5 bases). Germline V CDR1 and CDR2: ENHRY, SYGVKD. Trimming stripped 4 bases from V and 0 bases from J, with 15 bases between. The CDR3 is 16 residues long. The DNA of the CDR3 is TGTGCCATCAGTGCCCCTGGAGAGGGCCACCAAGAGACCCAGTACTTC. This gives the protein CAISAPGEGHQETQYF.

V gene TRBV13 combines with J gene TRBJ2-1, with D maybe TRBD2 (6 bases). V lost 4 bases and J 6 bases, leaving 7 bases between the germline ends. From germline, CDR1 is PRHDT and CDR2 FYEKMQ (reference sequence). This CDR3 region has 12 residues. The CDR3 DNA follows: TGTGCCAGCAGCTCAGCGGGCAATGAGCAGTTCTTC. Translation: CASSSAGNEQFF.

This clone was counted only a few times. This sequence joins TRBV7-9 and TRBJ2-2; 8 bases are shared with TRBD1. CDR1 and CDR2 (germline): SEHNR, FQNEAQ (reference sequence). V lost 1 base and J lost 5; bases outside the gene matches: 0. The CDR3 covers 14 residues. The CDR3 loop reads CASSLGQGTGELFF. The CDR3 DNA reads TGTGCCAGCAGCTTAGGACAGGGGACCGGGGAGCTGTTTTTT.

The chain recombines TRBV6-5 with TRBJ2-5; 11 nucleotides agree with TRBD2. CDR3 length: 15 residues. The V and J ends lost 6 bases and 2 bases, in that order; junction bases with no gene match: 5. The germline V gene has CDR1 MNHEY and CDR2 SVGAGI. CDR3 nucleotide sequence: TGTGCCAGCAGCCGGACTAGCGGGCGACAAGAGACCCAGTACTTC. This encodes CASSRTSGRQETQYF.

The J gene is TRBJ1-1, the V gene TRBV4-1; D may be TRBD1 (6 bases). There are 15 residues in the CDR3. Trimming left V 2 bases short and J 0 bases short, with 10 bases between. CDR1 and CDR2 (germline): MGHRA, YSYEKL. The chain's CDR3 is CASSQTDRLNTEAFF. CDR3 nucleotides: TGCGCCAGCAGCCAAACCGACAGGCTGAACACTGAAGCTTTCTTT.

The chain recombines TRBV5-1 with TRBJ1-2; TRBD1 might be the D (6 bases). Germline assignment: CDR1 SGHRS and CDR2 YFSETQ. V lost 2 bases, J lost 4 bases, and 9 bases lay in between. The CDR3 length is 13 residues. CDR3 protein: CASSFDRSYGYTF. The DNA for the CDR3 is TGCGCCAGCAGCTTCGACAGGTCCTATGGCTACACCTTC.

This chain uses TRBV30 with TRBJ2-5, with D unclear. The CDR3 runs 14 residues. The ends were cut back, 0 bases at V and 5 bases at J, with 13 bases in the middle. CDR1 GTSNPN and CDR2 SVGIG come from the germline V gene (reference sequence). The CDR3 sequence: CAWSVPGGWETQYF. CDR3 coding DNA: TGTGCCTGGAGTGTACCGGGTGGATGGGAGACCCAGTACTTC.

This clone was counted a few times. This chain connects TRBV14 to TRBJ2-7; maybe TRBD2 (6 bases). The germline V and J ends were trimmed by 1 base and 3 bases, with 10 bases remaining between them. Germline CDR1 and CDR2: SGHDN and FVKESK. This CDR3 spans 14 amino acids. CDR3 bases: TGTGCCAGCAGCCAAGTTAGCGGAATCTACGAGCAGTACTTC. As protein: CASSQVSGIYEQYF.

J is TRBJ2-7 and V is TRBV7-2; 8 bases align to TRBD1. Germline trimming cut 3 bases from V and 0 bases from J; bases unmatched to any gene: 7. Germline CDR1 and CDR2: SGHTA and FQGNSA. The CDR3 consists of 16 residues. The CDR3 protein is CASSFTGGISSYEQYF. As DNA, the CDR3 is TGTGCCAGCAGCTTCACAGGGGGGATAAGCTCCTACGAGCAGTACTTC.

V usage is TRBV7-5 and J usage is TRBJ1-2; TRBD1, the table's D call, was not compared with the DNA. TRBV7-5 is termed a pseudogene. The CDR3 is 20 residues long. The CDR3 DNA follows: TGTGCCAGAAGCTTAGGATTCGTCCAGGACAGGGACCGACATTGGTATGGCTACACCTTC. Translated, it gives CARSLGFVQDRDRHWYGYTF.

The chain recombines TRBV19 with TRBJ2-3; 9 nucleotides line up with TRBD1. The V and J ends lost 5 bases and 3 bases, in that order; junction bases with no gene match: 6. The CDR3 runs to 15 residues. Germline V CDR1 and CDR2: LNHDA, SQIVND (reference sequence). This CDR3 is CASSAPGQGTDTQYF. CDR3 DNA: TGTGCCAGTAGTGCCCCGGGACAGGGAACAGATACGCAGTATTTT.

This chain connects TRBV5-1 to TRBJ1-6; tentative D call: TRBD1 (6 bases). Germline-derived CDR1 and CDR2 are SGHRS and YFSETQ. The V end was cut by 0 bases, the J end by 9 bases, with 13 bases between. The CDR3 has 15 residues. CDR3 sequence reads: CASSLEGGWGSPLHF. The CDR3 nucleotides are TGCGCCAGCAGCTTGGAAGGGGGATGGGGTTCACCCCTCCACTTT. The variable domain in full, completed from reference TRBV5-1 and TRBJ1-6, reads KAGVTQTPRYLIKTRGQQVTLSCSPISGHRSVSWYQQTPGQGLQFLFEYFSETQRNKGNFPGRFSGRQFSNSRSEMNVSTLELGDSALYLCASSLEGGWGSPLHFGNGTRLTVT.

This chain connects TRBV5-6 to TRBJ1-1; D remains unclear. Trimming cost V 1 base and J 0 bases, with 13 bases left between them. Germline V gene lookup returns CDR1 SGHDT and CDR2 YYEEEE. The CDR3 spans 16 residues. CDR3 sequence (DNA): TGTGCCAGCAGCTTGTGGTTGGGGAGCTTGAACACTGAAGCTTTCTTT. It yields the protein CASSLWLGSLNTEAFF.

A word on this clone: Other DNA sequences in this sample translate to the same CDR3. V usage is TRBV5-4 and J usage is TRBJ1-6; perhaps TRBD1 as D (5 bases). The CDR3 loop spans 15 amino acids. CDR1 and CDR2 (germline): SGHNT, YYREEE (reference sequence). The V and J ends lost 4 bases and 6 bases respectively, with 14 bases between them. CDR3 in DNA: TGTGCCAGCAGCCATCTCTCGGGGGTTAATTCACCCCTCCACTTT. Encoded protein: CASSHLSGVNSPLHF.

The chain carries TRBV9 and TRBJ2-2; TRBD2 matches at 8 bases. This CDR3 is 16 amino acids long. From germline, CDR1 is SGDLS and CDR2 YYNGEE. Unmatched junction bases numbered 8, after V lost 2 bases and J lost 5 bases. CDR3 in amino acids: CASSVGGGTGTGELFF. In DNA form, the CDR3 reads TGTGCCAGCAGCGTCGGCGGGGGGACGGGAACCGGGGAGCTGTTTTTT.

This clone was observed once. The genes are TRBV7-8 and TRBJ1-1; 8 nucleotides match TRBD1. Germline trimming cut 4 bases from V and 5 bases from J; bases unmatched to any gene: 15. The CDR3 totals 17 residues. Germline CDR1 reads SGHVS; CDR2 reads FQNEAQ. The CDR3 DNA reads TGTGCCAGCAGCTCCCAGGGGGCAGTTTATGGGAGTACTGAAGCTTTCTTT. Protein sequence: CASSSQGAVYGSTEAFF.

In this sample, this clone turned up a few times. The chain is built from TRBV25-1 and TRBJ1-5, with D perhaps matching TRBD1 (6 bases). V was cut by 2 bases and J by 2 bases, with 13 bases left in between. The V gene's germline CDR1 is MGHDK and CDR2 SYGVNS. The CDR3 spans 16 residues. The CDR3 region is CASSEGKGGGNQPQHF. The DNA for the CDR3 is TGTGCCAGCAGTGAAGGTAAAGGGGGAGGCAATCAGCCCCAGCATTTT. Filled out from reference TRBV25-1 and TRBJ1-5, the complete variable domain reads EADIYQTPRYLVIGTGKKITLECSQTMGHDKMYWYQQDPGMELHLIHYSYGVNSTEKGDLSSESTVSRIRTEHFPLTLESARPSHTSQYLCASSEGKGGGNQPQHFGDGTRLSIL.

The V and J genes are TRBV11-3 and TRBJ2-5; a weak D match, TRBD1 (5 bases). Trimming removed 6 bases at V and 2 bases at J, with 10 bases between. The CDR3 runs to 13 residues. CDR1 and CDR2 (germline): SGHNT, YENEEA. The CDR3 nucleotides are TGTGCCAGCAGTCGACAGCCTCAAGAGACCCAGTACTTC. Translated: CASSRQPQETQYF.

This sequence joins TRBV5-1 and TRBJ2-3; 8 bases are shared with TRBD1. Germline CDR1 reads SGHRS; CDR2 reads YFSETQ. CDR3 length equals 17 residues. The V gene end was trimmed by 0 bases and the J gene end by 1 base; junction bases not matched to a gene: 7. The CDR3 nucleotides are TGCGCCAGCAGCTTGGTAGCAGGGGGCGCGGGCACAGATACGCAGTATTTT. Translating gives CASSLVAGGAGTDTQYF.

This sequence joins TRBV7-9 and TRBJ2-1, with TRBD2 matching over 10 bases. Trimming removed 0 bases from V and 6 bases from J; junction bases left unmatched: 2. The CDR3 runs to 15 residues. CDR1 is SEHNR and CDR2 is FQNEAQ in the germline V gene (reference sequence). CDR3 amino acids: CASSLAGTSVNEQFF. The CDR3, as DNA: TGTGCCAGCAGCTTAGCCGGGACTAGCGTCAATGAGCAGTTCTTC.

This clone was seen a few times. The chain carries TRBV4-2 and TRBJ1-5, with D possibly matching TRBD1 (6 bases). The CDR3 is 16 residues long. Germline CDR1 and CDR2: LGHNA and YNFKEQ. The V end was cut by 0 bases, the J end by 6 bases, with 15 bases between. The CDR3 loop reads CASSQDRQGPGQPQHF. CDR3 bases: TGTGCCAGCAGCCAAGATCGCCAGGGGCCGGGTCAGCCCCAGCATTTT.

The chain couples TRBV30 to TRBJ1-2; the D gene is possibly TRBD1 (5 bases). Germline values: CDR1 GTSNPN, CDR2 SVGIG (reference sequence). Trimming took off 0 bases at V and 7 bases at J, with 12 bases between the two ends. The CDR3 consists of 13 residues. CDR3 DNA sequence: TGTGCCTGGAGTGTACGCAGGGATAGTGGCTACACCTTC. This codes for CAWSVRRDSGYTF.

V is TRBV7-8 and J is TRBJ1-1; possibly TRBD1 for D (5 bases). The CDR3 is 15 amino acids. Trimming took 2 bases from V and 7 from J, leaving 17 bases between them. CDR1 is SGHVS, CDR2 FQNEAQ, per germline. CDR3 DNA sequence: TGTGCCAGCAGCTTAACACAGGCGGGGGTTAGTGAAGCTTTCTTT. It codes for CASSLTQAGVSEAFF.

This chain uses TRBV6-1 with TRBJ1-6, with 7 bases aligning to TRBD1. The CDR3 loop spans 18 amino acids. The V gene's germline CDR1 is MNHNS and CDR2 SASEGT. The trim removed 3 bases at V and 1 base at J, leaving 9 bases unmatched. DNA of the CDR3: TGTGCCAGCAGTGACAAGACAGGGTTCGATTCCTATAATTCACCCCTCCACTTT. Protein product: CASSDKTGFDSYNSPLHF.